This is a list of T cell receptor beta chains from one sample in a study of control samples from healthy donors and cancer patients. Libraries were prepared by immunoSEQ multiplex PCR; TCRdb keeps only in-frame clonotypes and omits some of them. The sample yields 150,000 or so clones, roughly 93% seen once. The sample taken for sequencing was blood. The receptor set was obtained from a young man in good health. The CDR3 runs from the conserved cysteine through the conserved F or W. The order of the fields is clone size, J gene, D gene, V gene, CDR3 DNA, CDR3 protein. The D gene is left open where the match is weak. Where a row states a size, it is once, few, many or the class of an expanded clone; other rows omit it.

- | TRBJ1-1 | - | TRBV5-4 | TGTGCCAGCAGGGCAGGGCTTGAAGCTTTCTTT | CASRAGLEAFF
- | TRBJ2-5 | TRBD2 | TRBV19 | TGTGCCAGTAGTAGGGGGACTAGCGCCTTCGAAGAGACCCAGTACTTC | CASSRGTSAFEETQYF
- | TRBJ2-1 | - | TRBV5-1 | TGCGCCAGCAGCTCGGGACTCCTTAATGAGCAGTTCTTC | CASSSGLLNEQFF
- | TRBJ1-6 | - | TRBV30 | TGTGCCTGGAACTCGGGACCTCGGGGAAATTCACCCCTCCACTTT | CAWNSGPRGNSPLHF
- | TRBJ1-3 | - | TRBV5-6 | TGTGCCAGCAGCTTAATAGGGCCGAAAGGAAACACCATATATTTT | CASSLIGPKGNTIYF
- | TRBJ2-1 | - | TRBV28 | TGTGCCAGCAGTTTGGCGGGAAAAGTTGACAATGAGCAGTTCTTC | CASSLAGKVDNEQFF
once | TRBJ1-2 | TRBD1 | TRBV5-1 | TGCGCCAGCAGCTTGGGGGGACAGCAAACCTATGGCTACACCTTC | CASSLGGQQTYGYTF
- | TRBJ2-1 | - | TRBV29-1 | TGCAGCGTTCGGACTGCGCAGTCCTACAATGAGCAGTTCTTC | CSVRTAQSYNEQFF
- | TRBJ1-2 | TRBD1 | TRBV6-4 | TGTGCCAGGGCCCCTGACAGGGAGGTCTATGGCTACACCTTC | CARAPDREVYGYTF
- | TRBJ1-4 | - | TRBV5-1 | TGCGCCAGCAGCTTCGAACGGCCCGACGGAGGCGAAAAACTGTTTTTT | CASSFERPDGGEKLFF
- | TRBJ2-5 | TRBD1 | TRBV13 | TGTGCCAGCAGCCCGCAGGGACAGGGGGTTTGGGAGACCCAGTACTTC | CASSPQGQGVWETQYF
- | TRBJ1-2 | - | TRBV6-2/TRBV6-3 | TGTGCCAGCAGTGCCCCTCCACGAGGCTACACCTTC | CASSAPPRGYTF
- | TRBJ1-2 | - | TRBV6-5 | TGTGCCAGCAGGGACTACAGGAGAGATGGCTACACCTTC | CASRDYRRDGYTF
- | TRBJ1-2 | - | TRBV7-2 | TGTGCCAGCAGCCCAAATGGGGGGGTTGGCTATGGCTACACCTTC | CASSPNGGVGYGYTF
- | TRBJ2-1 | - | TRBV6-6 | TGTGCCAGCAGTTACTCTGGCGGGAACTCCTACAATGAGCAGTTCTTC | CASSYSGGNSYNEQFF
- | TRBJ1-4 | - | TRBV5-1 | TGCGCCAGCAGCATCACCCCAGGGACAAAACTGTTTTTT | CASSITPGTKLFF
- | TRBJ1-6 | TRBD1 | TRBV2 | TGTGCCAGCACGGATCGGGACAGGGTGGATTCACCCCTCCACTTT | CASTDRDRVDSPLHF
- | TRBJ2-7 | - | TRBV18 | TGTGCCAGCTCGACTACGAACTCCTACGAGCAGTACTTC | CASSTTNSYEQYF
- | TRBJ1-1 | - | TRBV19 | TGTGCCAGTACCCAGAACACTGAAGCTTTCTTT | CASTQNTEAFF
- | TRBJ1-5 | - | TRBV4-2 | TGTGCCAGCAGCCAGGCCGGGACGGAGACTAGCAATCAGCCCCAGCATTTT | CASSQAGTETSNQPQHF
- | TRBJ1-2 | - | TRBV2 | TGTGCCAGCAGTGAAATAGGGGACTTAAACTATGGCTACACCTTC | CASSEIGDLNYGYTF
- | TRBJ1-2 | - | TRBV7-6 | TGTGCCAGCAGCTCTCGGGAAGGGGTCTATGGCTACACCTTC | CASSSREGVYGYTF
- | TRBJ2-7 | TRBD2 | TRBV7-6 | TGTGCCAGCAGGGGACTAACGGGGCCCCTGAGCTCCTACGAGCAGTACTTC | CASRGLTGPLSSYEQYF
- | TRBJ2-6 | - | TRBV6-6 | TGTGCCAGCAGTTATAATCCCGGGGCCAACGTCCTGACTTTC | CASSYNPGANVLTF
- | TRBJ2-3 | - | TRBV29-1 | TGCAGCGTTGGTCCACTGGGGAGCTACACAGATACGCAGTATTTT | CSVGPLGSYTDTQYF
- | TRBJ2-5 | TRBD2 | TRBV9 | TGTGCCAGCAGCGCAAGAGGAGCGGGAGGAGAGACCCAGTACTTC | CASSARGAGGETQYF
- | TRBJ1-1 | TRBD1 | TRBV27 | TGTGCCAGCAGTTTAAGGGGGCAGGGGATCACTGAAGCTTTCTTT | CASSLRGQGITEAFF
- | TRBJ1-3 | - | TRBV19 | TGTGCCAGTAGTCGCGGGGACACGCGCTCTGGAAACACCATATATTTT | CASSRGDTRSGNTIYF
once | TRBJ1-5 | - | TRBV19 | TGTGCCAGTAGTACGGCGGACACGAGCAATCAGCCCCAGCATTTT | CASSTADTSNQPQHF
- | TRBJ2-2 | TRBD1 | TRBV7-3 | TGTGCCAGCAGCTTAAACGGACAGGGGGTATACGGGGAGCTGTTTTTT | CASSLNGQGVYGELFF
- | TRBJ2-1 | TRBD1 | TRBV6-1 | TGTGCCAGCAGTGAATATGGGACAGGCTCCTACAATGAGCAGTTCTTC | CASSEYGTGSYNEQFF
- | TRBJ2-1 | - | TRBV6-2/TRBV6-3 | TGTGCCAGCAGCCCTAGTTTAGGAGGGCCCGGTGAGCAGTTCTTC | CASSPSLGGPGEQFF
once | TRBJ1-2 | - | TRBV6-5 | TGTGCCAGCAGTTCCGGGTCAGGGGCCTATGGCTACACCTTC | CASSSGSGAYGYTF
- | TRBJ2-6 | TRBD2 | TRBV19 | TGTGCCGCGAGGGGAAGGGAGGGGACTGGGGCCAACGTCCTGACTTTC | CAARGREGTGANVLTF
- | TRBJ1-1 | TRBD1 | TRBV7-9 | TGTGCCAGCAGCTTTGGTCAGGGGGTGTATCAGGCTGAAGCTTTCTTT | CASSFGQGVYQAEAFF
- | TRBJ2-3 | TRBD1 | TRBV5-1 | TGCGCCAGCAGCCACAGGGGTGAAGATACGCAGTATTTT | CASSHRGEDTQYF
- | TRBJ2-2 | TRBD2 | TRBV28 | TGTGCTACCACCGGGACTAGCGGTGACACCGGGGAGCTGTTTTTT | CATTGTSGDTGELFF
- | TRBJ1-2 | - | TRBV19 | TGTGCCAGCGATTCAGGTCGGGGCAACTATGGCTACACCTTC | CASDSGRGNYGYTF
- | TRBJ1-2 | - | TRBV10-2 | TGCGCCAGCAGTGATTCTCAACCGCGAGCGGGGGGCGATGGCTACACCTTC | CASSDSQPRAGGDGYTF
- | TRBJ1-6 | - | TRBV5-1 | TGCGCCAGCAGCTTGGTCAGCGCTAATTCACCCCTCCACTTT | CASSLVSANSPLHF
few | TRBJ1-2 | - | TRBV2 | TGTGCCAGCGGTCAGACAGGTTTAAACTATGGCTACACCTTC | CASGQTGLNYGYTF
- | TRBJ1-4 | - | TRBV5-1 | TGCGCCAGCAGTTTCGACTCCCGGGATGAAAAACTGTTTTTT | CASSFDSRDEKLFF
once | TRBJ2-4 | - | TRBV7-8 | TGTGCCAGCAGCTTAGGGACAGCCAAAAACATTCAGTACTTC | CASSLGTAKNIQYF
- | TRBJ1-5 | - | TRBV12-3/TRBV12-4 | TGTGCCAGCAACTTAGGGCTAACCCAGCCCCAGCATTTT | CASNLGLTQPQHF
once | TRBJ2-2 | - | TRBV7-9 | TGTGCCAGCAGCTCCCAAGGGGAGGGGGAGCTGTTTTTT | CASSSQGEGELFF
- | TRBJ2-1 | TRBD1 | TRBV9 | TGTGCCAGCAACCTTATGACAGGGAATGAGCAGTTCTTC | CASNLMTGNEQFF
- | TRBJ2-1 | - | TRBV28 | TGTGCCAGCAGTCCGACCCTACCCCCCTACAATGAGCAGTTCTTC | CASSPTLPPYNEQFF
- | TRBJ1-6 | TRBD1 | TRBV28 | TGTGCCAGCATAGACAGGGGCGATTCACCCCTCCACTTT | CASIDRGDSPLHF
- | TRBJ2-7 | TRBD2 | TRBV7-9 | TGTGCCAGCAGCTTGAGCGGGGGGGCCGTCTACGAGCAGTACTTC | CASSLSGGAVYEQYF
- | TRBJ2-7 | - | TRBV7-2 | TGTGCCAGCAGCTTAAGGTGGGACCCAGCCTACGAGCAGTACTTC | CASSLRWDPAYEQYF
- | TRBJ2-2 | TRBD2 | TRBV7-2 | TGTGCCAGCAGCTCTAGCGGGAGGGCAACCGGGGAGCTGTTTTTT | CASSSSGRATGELFF
- | TRBJ2-6 | - | TRBV7-8 | TGTGCCAGCAGCCTATTGCCGGGCCACTCTGGGGCCAACGTCCTGACTTTC | CASSLLPGHSGANVLTF